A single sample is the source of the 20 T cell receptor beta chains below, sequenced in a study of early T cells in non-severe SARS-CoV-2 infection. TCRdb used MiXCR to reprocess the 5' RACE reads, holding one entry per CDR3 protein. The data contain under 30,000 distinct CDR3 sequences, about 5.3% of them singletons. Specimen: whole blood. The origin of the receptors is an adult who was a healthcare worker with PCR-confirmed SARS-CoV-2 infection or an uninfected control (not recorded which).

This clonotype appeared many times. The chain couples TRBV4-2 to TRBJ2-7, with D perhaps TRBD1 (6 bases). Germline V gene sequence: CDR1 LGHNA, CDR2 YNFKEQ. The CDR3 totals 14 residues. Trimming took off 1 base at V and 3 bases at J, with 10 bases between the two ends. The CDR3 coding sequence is TGTGCCAGCAGCCAAGGGGAAGGGGGCTACGAGCAGTACTTC. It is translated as CASSQGEGGYEQYF.

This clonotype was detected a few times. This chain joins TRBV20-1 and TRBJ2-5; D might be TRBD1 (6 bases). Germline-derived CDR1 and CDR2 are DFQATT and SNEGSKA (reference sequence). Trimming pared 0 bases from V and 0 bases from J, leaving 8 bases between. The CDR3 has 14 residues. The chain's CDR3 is CSARDYRDQETQYF. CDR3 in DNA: TGCAGTGCTAGAGATTACAGGGACCAAGAGACCCAGTACTTC.

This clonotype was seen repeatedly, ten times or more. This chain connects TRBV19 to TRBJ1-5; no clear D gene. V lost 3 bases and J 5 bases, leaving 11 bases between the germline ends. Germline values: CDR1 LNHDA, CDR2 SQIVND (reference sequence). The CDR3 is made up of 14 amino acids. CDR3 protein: CASSIQQKYQPQHF. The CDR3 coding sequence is TGTGCCAGTAGTATTCAACAGAAATATCAGCCCCAGCATTTT.

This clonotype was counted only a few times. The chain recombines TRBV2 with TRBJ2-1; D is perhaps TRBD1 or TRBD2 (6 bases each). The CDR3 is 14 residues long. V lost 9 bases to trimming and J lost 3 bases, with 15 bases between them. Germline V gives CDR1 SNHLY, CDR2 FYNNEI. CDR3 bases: TGTGCCAGTAGAGGGGGGAGTATCTACAATGAGCAGTTCTTC. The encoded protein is CASRGGSIYNEQFF. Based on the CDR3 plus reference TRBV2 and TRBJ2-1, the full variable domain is EPEVTQTPSHQVTQMGQEVILRCVPISNHLYFYWYRQILGQKVEFLVSFYNNEISEKSEIFDDQFSVERPDGSNFTLKIRSTKLEDSAMYFCASRGGSIYNEQFFGPGTRLTVL.

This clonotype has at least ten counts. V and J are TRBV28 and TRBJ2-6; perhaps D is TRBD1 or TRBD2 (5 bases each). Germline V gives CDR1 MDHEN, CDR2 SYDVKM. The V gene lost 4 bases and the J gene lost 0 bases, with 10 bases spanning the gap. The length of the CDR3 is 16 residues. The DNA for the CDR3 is TGTGCCAGCAGTTCACCGGGACGCTCTGGGGCCAACGTCCTGACTTTC. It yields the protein CASSSPGRSGANVLTF.

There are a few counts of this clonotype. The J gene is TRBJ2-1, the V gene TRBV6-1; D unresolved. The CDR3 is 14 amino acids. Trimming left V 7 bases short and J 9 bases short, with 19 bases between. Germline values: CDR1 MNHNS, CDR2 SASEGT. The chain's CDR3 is CASNSVHVGFEQFF. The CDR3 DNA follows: TGTGCCAGCAATTCGGTTCATGTGGGTTTTGAGCAGTTCTTC.

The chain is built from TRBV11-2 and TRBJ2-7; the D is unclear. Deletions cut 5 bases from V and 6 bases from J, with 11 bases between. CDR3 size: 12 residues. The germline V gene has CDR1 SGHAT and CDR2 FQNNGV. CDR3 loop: CASSPSQTEQYF. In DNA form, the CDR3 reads TGTGCCAGCAGCCCCTCGCAGACCGAGCAGTACTTC.

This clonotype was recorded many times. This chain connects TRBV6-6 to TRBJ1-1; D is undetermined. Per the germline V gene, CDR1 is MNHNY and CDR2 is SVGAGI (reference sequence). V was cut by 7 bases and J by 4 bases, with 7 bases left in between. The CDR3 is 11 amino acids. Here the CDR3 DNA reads TGTGCCAGCACCCACTTCACTGAAGCTTTCTTT. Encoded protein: CASTHFTEAFF.

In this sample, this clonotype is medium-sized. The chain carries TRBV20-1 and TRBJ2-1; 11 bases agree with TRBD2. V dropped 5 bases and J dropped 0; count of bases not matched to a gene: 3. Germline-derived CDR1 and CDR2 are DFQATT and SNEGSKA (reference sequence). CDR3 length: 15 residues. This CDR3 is CSAGLAGYSYNEQFF. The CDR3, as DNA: TGCAGTGCTGGACTAGCGGGCTACTCCTACAATGAGCAGTTCTTC.

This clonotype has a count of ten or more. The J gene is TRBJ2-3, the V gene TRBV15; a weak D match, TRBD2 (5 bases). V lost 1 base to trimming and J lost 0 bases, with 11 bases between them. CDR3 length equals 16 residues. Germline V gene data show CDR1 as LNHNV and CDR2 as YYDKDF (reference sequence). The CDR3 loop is CATSRVSGRSTDTQYF. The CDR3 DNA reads TGTGCCACCAGCAGAGTATCGGGGAGAAGCACAGATACGCAGTATTTT.

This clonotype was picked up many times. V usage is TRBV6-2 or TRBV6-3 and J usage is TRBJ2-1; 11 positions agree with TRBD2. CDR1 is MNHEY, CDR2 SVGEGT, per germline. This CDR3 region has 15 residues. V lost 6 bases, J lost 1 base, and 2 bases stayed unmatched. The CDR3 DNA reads TGTGCCAGCAGCTCTAGCGGGGGGTCCTACAATGAGCAGTTCTTC. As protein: CASSSSGGSYNEQFF.

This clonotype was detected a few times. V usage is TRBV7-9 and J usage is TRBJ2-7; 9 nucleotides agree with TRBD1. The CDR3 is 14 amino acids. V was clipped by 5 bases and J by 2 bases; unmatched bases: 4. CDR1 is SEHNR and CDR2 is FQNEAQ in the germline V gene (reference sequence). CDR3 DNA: TGTGCCAGCAGCCCCCGACAGGGGGCCTACGAGCAGTACTTC. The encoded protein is CASSPRQGAYEQYF. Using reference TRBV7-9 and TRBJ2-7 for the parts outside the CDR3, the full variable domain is DTGVSQNPRHKITKRGQNVTFRCDPISEHNRLYWYRQTLGQGPEFLTYFQNEAQLEKSRLLSDRFSAERPKGSFSTLEIQRTEQGDSAMYLCASSPRQGAYEQYFGPGTRLTVT.

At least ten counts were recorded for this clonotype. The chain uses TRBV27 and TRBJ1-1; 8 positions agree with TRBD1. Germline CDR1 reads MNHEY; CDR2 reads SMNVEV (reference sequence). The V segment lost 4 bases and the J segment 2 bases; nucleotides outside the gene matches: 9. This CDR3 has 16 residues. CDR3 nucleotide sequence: TGTGCCAGCAGTTACCACCCAGGGGGCGGTAACACTGAAGCTTTCTTT. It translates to CASSYHPGGGNTEAFF.

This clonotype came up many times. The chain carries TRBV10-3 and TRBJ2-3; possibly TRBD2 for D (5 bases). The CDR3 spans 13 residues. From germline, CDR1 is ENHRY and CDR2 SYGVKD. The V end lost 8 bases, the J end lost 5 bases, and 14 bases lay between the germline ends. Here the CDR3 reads CAIGSRVEDTQYF. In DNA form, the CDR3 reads TGTGCCATCGGGAGCAGAGTGGAAGATACGCAGTATTTT.

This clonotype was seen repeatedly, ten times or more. Here the CDR3 reads CASSLIGTDTQYF. DNA of the CDR3: TGTGCCAGCAGCTTAATCGGCACAGATACGCAGTATTTT. The genes are TRBV7-3 and TRBJ2-3, with no clear D. With 1 base removed from V and 1 base from J, the gap between germline ends came to 3 bases. The germline V gene encodes CDR1 SGHTA and CDR2 FQGTGA. This CDR3 is built from 13 residues.

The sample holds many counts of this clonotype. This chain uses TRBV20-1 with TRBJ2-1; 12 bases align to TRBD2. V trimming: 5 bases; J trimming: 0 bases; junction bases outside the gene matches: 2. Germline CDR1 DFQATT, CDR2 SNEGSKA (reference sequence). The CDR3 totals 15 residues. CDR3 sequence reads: CSALAGGRSYNEQFF. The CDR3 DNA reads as TGCAGTGCTCTAGCGGGGGGGCGCTCCTACAATGAGCAGTTCTTC.

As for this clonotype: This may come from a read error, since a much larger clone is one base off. CDR3 loop: CASSLGRLAAELYF. The CDR3 region has the DNA TGTGCCAGCAGCTTAGGAAGACTAGCGGCTGAACTGTATTTT. The gene calls are TRBV7-8 and TRBJ2-3; 9 positions agree with TRBD2. The V segment lost 1 base and the J segment 14 bases; nucleotides outside the gene matches: 10. This CDR3 spans 14 amino acids. Per the germline V gene, CDR1 is SGHVS and CDR2 is FQNEAQ.

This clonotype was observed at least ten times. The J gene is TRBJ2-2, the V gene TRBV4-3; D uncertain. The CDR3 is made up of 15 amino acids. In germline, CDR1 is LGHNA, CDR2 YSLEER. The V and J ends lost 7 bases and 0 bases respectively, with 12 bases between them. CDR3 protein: CASTYVRSNTGELFF. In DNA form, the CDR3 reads TGCGCCAGCACCTATGTCCGTTCGAACACCGGGGAGCTGTTTTTT.

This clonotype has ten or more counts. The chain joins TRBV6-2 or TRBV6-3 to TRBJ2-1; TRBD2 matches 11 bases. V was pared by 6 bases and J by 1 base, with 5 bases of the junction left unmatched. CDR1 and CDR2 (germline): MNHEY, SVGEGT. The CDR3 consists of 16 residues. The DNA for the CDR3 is TGTGCCAGCAGCTCACGACTAGCGGGGTCCTACAATGAGCAGTTCTTC. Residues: CASSSRLAGSYNEQFF.

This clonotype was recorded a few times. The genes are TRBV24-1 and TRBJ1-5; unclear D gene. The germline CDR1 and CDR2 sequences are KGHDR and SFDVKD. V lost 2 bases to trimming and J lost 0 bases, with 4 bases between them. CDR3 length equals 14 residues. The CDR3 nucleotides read TGTGCCACCAGTGATTGGGGTAGCAATCAGCCCCAGCATTTT. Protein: CATSDWGSNQPQHF.